The present T cell receptor beta chain was sequenced within a study of T cells in localized non-small cell lung cancer. This table comes from immunoSEQ multiplex PCR, and its TCRdb copy is limited to in-frame clones, with some not included. Of roughly 31,000 clones listed, roughly 87% are singletons. Whole-study findings and limits: The tumor had only one region sequenced, so heterogeneity remains possible. Uninvolved adjacent lung had the highest recorded T cell clonality, with tumor below it.

Turning to this clone: Antigen: not known.

Germline V gives CDR1 MNHEY, CDR2 SMNVEV (reference sequence). Trimming cost V 3 bases and J 6 bases, with 11 bases left between them. The CDR3 covers 13 residues. This sequence originates from a woman aged 40-75 years with stage I lung adenocarcinoma. The chain joins TRBV27 to TRBJ1-2; D unresolved. This specimen was peripheral blood, taken before any cancer treatment. CDR3 bases: TGTGCCAGCAGTTTCGCGGGGTCCGATGGCTACACCTTC. Translated: CASSFAGSDGYTF.